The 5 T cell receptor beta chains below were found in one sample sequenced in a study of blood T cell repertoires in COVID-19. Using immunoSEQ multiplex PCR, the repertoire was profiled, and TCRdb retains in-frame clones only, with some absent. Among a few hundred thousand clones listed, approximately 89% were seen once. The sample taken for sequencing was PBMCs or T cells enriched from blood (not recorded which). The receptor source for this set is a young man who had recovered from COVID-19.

CDR3 bases: TGTGCCTGGAGTAACCGACAGGGGGCATCCTATAATTCACCCCTCCACTTT. Translated, it gives CAWSNRQGASYNSPLHF. The rearrangement uses TRBV30 and TRBJ1-6, with 10 bases identical to TRBD1. The CDR3 runs 17 residues. The germline CDR1 and CDR2 sequences are GTSNPN and SVGIG (reference sequence). The V and J ends lost 2 bases and 1 base, in that order; junction bases with no gene match: 5.

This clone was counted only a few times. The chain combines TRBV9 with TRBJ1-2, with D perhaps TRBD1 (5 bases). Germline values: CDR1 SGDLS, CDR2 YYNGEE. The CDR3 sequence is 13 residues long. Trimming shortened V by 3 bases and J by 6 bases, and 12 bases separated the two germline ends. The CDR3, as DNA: TGTGCCAGCAGCGCTCCGACGGGGGATGGCTACACCTTC. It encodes CASSAPTGDGYTF. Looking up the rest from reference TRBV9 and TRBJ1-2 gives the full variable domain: DSGVTQTPKHLITATGQRVTLRCSPRSGDLSVYWYQQSLDQGLQFLIQYYNGEERAKGNILERFSAQQFPDLHSELNLSSLELGDSALYFCASSAPTGDGYTFGSGTRLTVV.

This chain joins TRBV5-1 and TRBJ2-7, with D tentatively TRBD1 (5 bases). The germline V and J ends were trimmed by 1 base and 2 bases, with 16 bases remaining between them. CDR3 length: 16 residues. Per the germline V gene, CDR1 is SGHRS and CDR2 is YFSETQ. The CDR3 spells CASSLRTGREPYEQYF. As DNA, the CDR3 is TGCGCCAGCAGCTTGAGAACCGGCAGGGAACCCTACGAGCAGTACTTC.

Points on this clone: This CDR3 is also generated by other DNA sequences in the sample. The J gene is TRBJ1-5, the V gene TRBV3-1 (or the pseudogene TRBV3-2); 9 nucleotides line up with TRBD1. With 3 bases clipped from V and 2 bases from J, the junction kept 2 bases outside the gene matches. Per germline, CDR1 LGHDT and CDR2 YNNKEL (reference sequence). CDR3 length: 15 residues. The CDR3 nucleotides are TGTGCCAGCAGCCAGACAGGGGGTGGCAATCAGCCCCAGCATTTT. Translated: CASSQTGGGNQPQHF.

CDR3 coding DNA: TGCGCCAGCAGCTCTCGGACAGGGACCAATGAGCAGTTCTTC. Protein product: CASSSRTGTNEQFF. The gene calls are TRBV5-1 and TRBJ2-1; 8 bases match TRBD1. CDR1 SGHRS and CDR2 YFSETQ come from the germline V gene. CDR3 length: 14 residues. J was trimmed by 6 bases and V by 3 bases; bases with no gene match: 5.